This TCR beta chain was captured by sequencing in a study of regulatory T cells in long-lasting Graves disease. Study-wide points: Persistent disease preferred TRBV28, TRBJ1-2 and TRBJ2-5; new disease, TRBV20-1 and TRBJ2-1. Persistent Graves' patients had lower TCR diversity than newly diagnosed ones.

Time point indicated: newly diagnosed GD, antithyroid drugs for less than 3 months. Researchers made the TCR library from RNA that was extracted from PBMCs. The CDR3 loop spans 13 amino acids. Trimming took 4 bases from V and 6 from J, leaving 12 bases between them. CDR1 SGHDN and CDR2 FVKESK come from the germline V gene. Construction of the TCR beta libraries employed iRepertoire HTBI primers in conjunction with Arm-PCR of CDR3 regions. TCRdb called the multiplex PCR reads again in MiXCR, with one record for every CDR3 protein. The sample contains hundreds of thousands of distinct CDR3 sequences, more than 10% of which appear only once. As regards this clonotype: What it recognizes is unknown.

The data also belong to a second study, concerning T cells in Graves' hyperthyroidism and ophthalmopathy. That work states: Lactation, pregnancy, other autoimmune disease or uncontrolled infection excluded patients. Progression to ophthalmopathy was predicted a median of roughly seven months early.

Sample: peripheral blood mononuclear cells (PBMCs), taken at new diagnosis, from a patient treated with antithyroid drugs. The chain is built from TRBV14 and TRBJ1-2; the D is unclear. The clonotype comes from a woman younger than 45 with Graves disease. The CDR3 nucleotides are TGTGCCAGCAGCCCCACCAGTCTGGATGGCTACACCTTC. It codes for CASSPTSLDGYTF.